A few counts support the clone carrying this TCR beta chain. What it recognizes is unknown. The sample comes from a study of blood T cells in healthy people across ages. A second roughly 6 to 12 cycle PCR used barcoded and J-beta primers. TCRdb independently ran MiXCR on the 5' RACE reads; one entry per CDR3 protein. The sample carries about 640,000 distinct CDR3 sequences, under 65% recorded once. This CDR3 region has 16 residues. Germline trimming cut 7 bases from V and 2 bases from J; bases unmatched to any gene: 12. The germline V gene encodes CDR1 MNHEY and CDR2 SVGAGI. At least 5 micrograms of total RNA were extracted per sample. Study outcomes and limitations: It was not possible, with unsorted PBMCs, to conclusively compare naive and antigen-experienced cells. A roughly linear age-dependent decrease characterized TCR beta diversity per million T cells.

The rearrangement uses TRBV6-5 and TRBJ2-7; 9 bases fit TRBD1. This receptor was taken from a man aged 55 to 70 in good health. Sequenced: blood. The CDR3 reads CASTSGQGINPYEQYF. In nucleotides, the CDR3 is TGTGCCAGCACCTCAGGACAGGGGATCAACCCCTACGAGCAGTACTTC.